This T cell receptor (beta chain) is from a study of T cells after yellow fever vaccination. Study-wide findings and caveats: Some clonotypes, a small share, were shared between CD4 and CD8 compartments. Most clones from primary vaccination resurfaced after the booster (around 97% CD4, over 85% CD8). Any FACS-sorted repertoire could hold abundant clonotypes that contaminate it from the bulk population.

This clonotype occurred many times. The antigen remains undetermined. V was pared by 2 bases and J by 10 bases, with 9 bases between. The length of the CDR3 is 13 residues. Germline lookup yields CDR1 SNHLY and CDR2 FYNNEI. TCRdb processed the 5' RACE reads anew with MiXCR; each CDR3 protein has one entry. Of about 310,000 distinct CDR3 sequences in the sample, around 3.9% were seen once. The TCR was taken from a man aged 18 to 29 who received the YFV17D yellow fever vaccine. This specimen consisted of PBMCs, obtained on the day of the yellow fever booster vaccination. This chain uses TRBV2 with TRBJ1-6; the D is unclear. The CDR3 loop reads CASSEQAGSPLHF. CDR3 DNA sequence: TGTGCCAGCAGTGAACAGGCCGGATCACCCCTCCACTTT.